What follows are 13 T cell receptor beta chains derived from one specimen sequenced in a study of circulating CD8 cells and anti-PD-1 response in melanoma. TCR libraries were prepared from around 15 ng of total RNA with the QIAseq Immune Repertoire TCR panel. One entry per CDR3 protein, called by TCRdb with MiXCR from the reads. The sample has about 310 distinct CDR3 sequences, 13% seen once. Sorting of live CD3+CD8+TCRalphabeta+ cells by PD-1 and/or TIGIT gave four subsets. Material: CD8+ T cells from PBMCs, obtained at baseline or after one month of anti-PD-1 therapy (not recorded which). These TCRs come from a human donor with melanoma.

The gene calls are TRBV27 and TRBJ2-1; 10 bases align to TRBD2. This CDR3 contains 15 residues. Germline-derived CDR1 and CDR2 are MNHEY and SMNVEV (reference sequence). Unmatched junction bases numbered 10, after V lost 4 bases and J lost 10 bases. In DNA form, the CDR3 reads TGTGCCAGCAGTTCTCTAGCGGGAGTAGGGCCAGAGCAGTTCTTC. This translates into CASSSLAGVGPEQFF.

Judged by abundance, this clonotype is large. Written as DNA, the CDR3 is TGTGCCAGCAGCGAGAGGATGGGGGGGATCACAGATACGCAGTATTTT. Translated, it gives CASSERMGGITDTQYF. This rearrangement joins TRBV9 to TRBJ2-3; 7 positions agree with TRBD2. J gave up 2 bases and V 3 bases, and 9 bases lay outside the gene matches. This CDR3 is 16 amino acids long. Germline V lookup: CDR1 SGDLS, CDR2 YYNGEE. Full variable domain (remainder filled in from reference TRBV9 and TRBJ2-3): DSGVTQTPKHLITATGQRVTLRCSPRSGDLSVYWYQQSLDQGLQFLIQYYNGEERAKGNILERFSAQQFPDLHSELNLSSLELGDSALYFCASSERMGGITDTQYFGPGTRLTVL.

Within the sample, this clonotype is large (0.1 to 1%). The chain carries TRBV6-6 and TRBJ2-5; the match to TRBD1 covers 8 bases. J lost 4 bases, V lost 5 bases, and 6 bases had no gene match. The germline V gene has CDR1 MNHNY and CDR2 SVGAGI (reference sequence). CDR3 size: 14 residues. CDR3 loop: CASSRGQVIETQYF. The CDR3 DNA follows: TGTGCCAGCAGTCGGGGACAGGTCATAGAGACCCAGTACTTC.

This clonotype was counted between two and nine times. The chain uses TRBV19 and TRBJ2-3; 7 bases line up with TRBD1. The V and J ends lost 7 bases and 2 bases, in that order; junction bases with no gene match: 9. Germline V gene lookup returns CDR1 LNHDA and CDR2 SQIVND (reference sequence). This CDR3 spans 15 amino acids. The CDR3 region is CASTLGTAYTDTQYF. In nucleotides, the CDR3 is TGTGCCAGTACCCTGGGGACAGCTTACACAGATACGCAGTATTTT.

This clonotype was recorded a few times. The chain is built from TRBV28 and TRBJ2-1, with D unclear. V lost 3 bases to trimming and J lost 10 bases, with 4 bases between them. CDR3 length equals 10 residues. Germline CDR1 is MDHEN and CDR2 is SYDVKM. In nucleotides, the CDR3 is TGTGCCAGCAGTTTCCGGGAGCAGTTCTTC. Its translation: CASSFREQFF.

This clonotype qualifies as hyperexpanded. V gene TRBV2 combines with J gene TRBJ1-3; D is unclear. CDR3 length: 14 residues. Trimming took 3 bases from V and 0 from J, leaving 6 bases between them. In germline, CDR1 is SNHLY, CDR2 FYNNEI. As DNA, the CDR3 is TGTGCCAGCAGTGACGACCTCTCTGGAAACACCATATATTTT. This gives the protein CASSDDLSGNTIYF. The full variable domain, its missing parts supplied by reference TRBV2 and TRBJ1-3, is EPEVTQTPSHQVTQMGQEVILRCVPISNHLYFYWYRQILGQKVEFLVSFYNNEISEKSEIFDDQFSVERPDGSNFTLKIRSTKLEDSAMYFCASSDDLSGNTIYFGEGSWLTVV.

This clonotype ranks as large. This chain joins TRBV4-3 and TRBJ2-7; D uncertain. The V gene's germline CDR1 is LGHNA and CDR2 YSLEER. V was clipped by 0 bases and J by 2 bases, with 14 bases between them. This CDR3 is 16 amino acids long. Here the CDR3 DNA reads TGCGCCAGCAGCCAAGAGGCGGTAATCCTTACCTACGAGCAGTACTTC. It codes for CASSQEAVILTYEQYF.

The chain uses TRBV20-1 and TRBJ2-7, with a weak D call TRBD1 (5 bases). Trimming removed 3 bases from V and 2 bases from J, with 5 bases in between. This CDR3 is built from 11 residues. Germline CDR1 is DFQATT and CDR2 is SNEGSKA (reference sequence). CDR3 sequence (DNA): TGCAGTGCTAGGGACACCTACGAGCAGTACTTC. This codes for CSARDTYEQYF.

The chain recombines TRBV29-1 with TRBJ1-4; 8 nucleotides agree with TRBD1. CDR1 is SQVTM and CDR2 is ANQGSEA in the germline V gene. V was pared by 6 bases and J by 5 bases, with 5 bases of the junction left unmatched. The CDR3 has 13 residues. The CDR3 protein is CSVGQGRNEKLFF. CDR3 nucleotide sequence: TGCAGCGTAGGACAGGGTCGGAATGAAAAACTGTTTTTT.

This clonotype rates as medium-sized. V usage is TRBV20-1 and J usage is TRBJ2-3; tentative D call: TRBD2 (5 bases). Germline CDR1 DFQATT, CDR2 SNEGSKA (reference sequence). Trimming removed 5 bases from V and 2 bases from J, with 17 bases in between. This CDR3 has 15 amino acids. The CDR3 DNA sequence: TGCAGTGCTGTCACACTAGACAAATACACAGATACGCAGTATTTT. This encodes CSAVTLDKYTDTQYF.

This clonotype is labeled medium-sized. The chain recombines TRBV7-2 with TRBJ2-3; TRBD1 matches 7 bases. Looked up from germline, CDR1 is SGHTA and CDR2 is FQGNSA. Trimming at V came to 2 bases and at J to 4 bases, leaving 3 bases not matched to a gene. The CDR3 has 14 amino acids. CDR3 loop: CASSLIGGADTQYF. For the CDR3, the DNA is TGTGCCAGCAGCTTAATAGGGGGCGCAGATACGCAGTATTTT.

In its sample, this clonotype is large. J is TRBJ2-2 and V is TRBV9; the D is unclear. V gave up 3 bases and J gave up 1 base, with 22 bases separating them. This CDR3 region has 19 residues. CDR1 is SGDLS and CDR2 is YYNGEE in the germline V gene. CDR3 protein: CASSAHPDLVRGNTGELFF. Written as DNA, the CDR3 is TGTGCCAGCAGCGCCCACCCTGATCTAGTGCGTGGGAACACCGGGGAGCTGTTTTTT.

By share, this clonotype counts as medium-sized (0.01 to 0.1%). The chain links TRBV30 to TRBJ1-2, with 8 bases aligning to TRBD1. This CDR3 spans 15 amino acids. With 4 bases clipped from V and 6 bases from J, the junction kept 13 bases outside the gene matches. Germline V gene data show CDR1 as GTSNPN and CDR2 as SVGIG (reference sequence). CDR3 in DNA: TGTGCCTGGATTAAACCAATGGGACAGGTCAATGGCTACACCTTC. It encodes CAWIKPMGQVNGYTF.